The 21 T cell receptor beta chains below come from one sample, sequenced in a study of blood T cell repertoires in COVID-19. This table comes from immunoSEQ multiplex PCR, and its TCRdb copy is limited to in-frame clones, with some not included. The sample comprises approximately 170,000 clones, 83% of which are singletons, and approximately 18% rests with the top ten. Specimen: peripheral blood. These receptors all come from a woman in her 70s who had recovered from COVID-19.

The chain combines TRBV4-2 with TRBJ2-3; 7 nucleotides agree with TRBD1. Germline V gene sequence: CDR1 LGHNA, CDR2 YNFKEQ. The CDR3 is made up of 16 amino acids. Germline trimming cut 0 bases from V and 1 base from J; bases unmatched to any gene: 4. CDR3 in amino acids: CASSQDPGTGTDTQYF. Here the CDR3 DNA reads TGTGCCAGCAGCCAAGATCCCGGGACAGGCACAGATACGCAGTATTTT.

The J gene is TRBJ1-2, the V gene TRBV5-3; D may be TRBD1 (6 bases). TRBV5-3 carries the ORF label, with uncertain function. V dropped 5 bases and J dropped 0 bases, with 14 bases sitting between them. This CDR3 region has 15 residues. DNA of the CDR3: TGTGCCAGAAGACCCCCCGGACAGACTAACTATGGCTACACCTTC. Its translation is CARRPPGQTNYGYTF.

About this clone: A read error may be the cause here, since a much bigger clone is one base away. This sample includes further DNA sequences coding for the same CDR3. The rearrangement uses TRBV3-1 (or the pseudogene TRBV3-2) and TRBJ2-3, with D possibly matching TRBD2 (5 bases). Germline-derived CDR1 and CDR2 are LGHDT and YNNKEL (reference sequence). CDR3 length equals 13 residues. V lost 4 bases, J lost 3 bases, and 8 bases lay in between. CDR3 sequence (DNA): TGTGCCAGCAGCCCACGCGGGACAGATACGCAGTATTTT. Translating it yields CASSPRGTDTQYF.

The chain uses TRBV5-1 and TRBJ1-1; D uncertain. The germline V and J ends were trimmed by 2 bases and 4 bases, with 12 bases remaining between them. CDR3 size: 14 residues. Germline CDR1 SGHRS, CDR2 YFSETQ. CDR3 DNA sequence: TGCGCCAGCAGCTTTGACGGGCGGGGCACTGAAGCTTTCTTT. It is translated as CASSFDGRGTEAFF.

J is TRBJ1-2 and V is TRBV30; TRBD1 matches 7 bases. V was pared by 1 base and J by 0 bases, with 5 bases of the junction left unmatched. Germline V CDR1 and CDR2: GTSNPN, SVGIG (reference sequence). The CDR3 is made up of 15 amino acids. The CDR3 nucleotides are TGTGCCTGGAGTGGGTGGGACAGCCCTAACTATGGCTACACCTTC. Amino acids: CAWSGWDSPNYGYTF.

The rearrangement uses TRBV23-1 and TRBJ2-3, with TRBD1 matching over 7 bases. TRBV23-1 is an open reading frame whose function is uncertain. Unmatched junction bases numbered 14, after V lost 4 bases and J lost 1 base. CDR3 length: 18 amino acids. The CDR3 DNA follows: TGCGCCAGCAGTCTGTGGGCCTGGGGACAGATCGGCACAGATACGCAGTATTTT. It specifies CASSLWAWGQIGTDTQYF.

V usage is TRBV25-1 and J usage is TRBJ1-1; maybe TRBD1 (5 bases). From germline, CDR1 is MGHDK and CDR2 SYGVNS. CDR3 length equals 11 residues. V was shortened by 6 bases and J by 12 bases, with 14 bases between the two germline ends. CDR3 residues: CASSGGQRTFF. As DNA, the CDR3 is TGTGCCAGCAGCGGGGGTCAACGAACTTTCTTT.

The chain couples TRBV19 to TRBJ2-5; 11 positions match TRBD1. Germline trimming cut 0 bases from V and 10 bases from J; bases unmatched to any gene: 4. This CDR3 spans 14 amino acids. CDR1 LNHDA and CDR2 SQIVND come from the germline V gene (reference sequence). The CDR3 loop reads CASSIEGTGGYQYF. The CDR3 region has the DNA TGTGCCAGTAGTATAGAAGGGACAGGGGGATACCAGTACTTC.

This clone was detected only a few times. The chain has TRBV5-5 and TRBJ1-1, with 7 bases lining up with TRBD1. Unmatched junction bases numbered 4, after V lost 4 bases and J lost 1 base. This CDR3 region has 14 residues. The germline gives CDR1 SGHKS, CDR2 YYEKEE (reference sequence). The DNA for the CDR3 is TGTGCCAGCAGCCCGACAGGGCGGAACACTGAAGCTTTCTTT. Translating gives CASSPTGRNTEAFF.

This clone was seen a single time. The chain is built from TRBV15 and TRBJ2-5; the D gene is possibly TRBD2 (6 bases). V was cut by 6 bases and J by 4 bases, with 27 bases left in between. Germline CDR1 is LNHNV and CDR2 is YYDKDF (reference sequence). The CDR3 sequence is 18 residues long. DNA of the CDR3: TGTGCCACCAGTCGTTTCCCCCCTCGGCGGGGCCTGGGAGAGACCCAGTACTTC. Translation gives CATSRFPPRRGLGETQYF.

This clone was found a few times. The chain uses TRBV28 and TRBJ2-7; D might be TRBD2 (6 bases). Germline V lookup: CDR1 MDHEN, CDR2 SYDVKM. The CDR3 has 11 amino acids. The V and J ends lost 7 bases and 7 bases respectively, with 11 bases between them. CDR3 DNA: TGTGCCAGCAACCAGAGCGGGGAGCAGTACTTC. As protein: CASNQSGEQYF. Full variable domain (missing parts from reference TRBV28 and TRBJ2-7): DVKVTQSSRYLVKRTGEKVFLECVQDMDHENMFWYRQDPGLGLRLIYFSYDVKMKEKGDIPEGYSVSREKKERFSLILESASTNQTSMYLCASNQSGEQYFGPGTRLTVT.

The J gene is TRBJ2-2, the V gene TRBV5-1, with TRBD2 matching over 7 bases. The CDR3 contains 15 residues. Germline trimming cut 4 bases from V and 2 bases from J; bases unmatched to any gene: 5. Germline V gene lookup returns CDR1 SGHRS and CDR2 YFSETQ. In nucleotides, the CDR3 is TGCGCCAGCAGCCTCAGCGGGACCAACACCGGGGAGCTGTTTTTT. Residues: CASSLSGTNTGELFF. Drawing the rest from reference TRBV5-1 and TRBJ2-2, the complete variable domain is KAGVTQTPRYLIKTRGQQVTLSCSPISGHRSVSWYQQTPGQGLQFLFEYFSETQRNKGNFPGRFSGRQFSNSRSEMNVSTLELGDSALYLCASSLSGTNTGELFFGEGSRLTVL.

V is TRBV3-1 (or the pseudogene TRBV3-2) and J is TRBJ2-5, with 7 bases identical to TRBD2. The CDR3 consists of 15 residues. The germline CDR1 and CDR2 sequences are LGHDT and YNNKEL (reference sequence). The ends lost 0 bases at V and 4 bases at J; junction bases unmatched: 5. Here the CDR3 DNA reads TGTGCCAGCAGCCAAGACCCCAGCGGGGTAGAGACCCAGTACTTC. Its translation: CASSQDPSGVETQYF.

This sequence joins TRBV7-7 and TRBJ1-5; D unresolved. CDR1 and CDR2 (germline): SSHAT, FNYEAQ (reference sequence). Trimming shortened V by 5 bases and J by 4 bases, and 9 bases separated the two germline ends. CDR3 length: 13 amino acids. Here the CDR3 reads CASSQALNQPQHF. CDR3 DNA sequence: TGTGCCAGCAGCCAGGCCCTAAATCAGCCCCAGCATTTT.

The chain has TRBV4-2 and TRBJ2-7, with D perhaps matching TRBD1 (6 bases). Between the trimmed V and J ends, which lost 1 base and 4 bases, there was a span of 17 bases. Germline V gives CDR1 LGHNA, CDR2 YNFKEQ. This CDR3 spans 16 amino acids. CDR3 loop: CASSQVLGATPYEQYF. The CDR3 coding sequence is TGTGCCAGCAGCCAAGTGCTGGGGGCGACACCTTACGAGCAGTACTTC.

The rearrangement uses TRBV5-4 and TRBJ2-2; 11 positions match TRBD1. Germline CDR1 is SGHNT and CDR2 is YYREEE (reference sequence). Trimming at V came to 4 bases and at J to 9 bases, leaving 5 bases not matched to a gene. The CDR3 length is 14 residues. CDR3 in DNA: TGTGCCAGCAGCCCAGGACAGGGGGCGCGGGAGCTGTTTTTT. It codes for CASSPGQGARELFF. The variable domain in full, completed from reference TRBV5-4 and TRBJ2-2, reads ETGVTQSPTHLIKTRGQQVTLRCSSQSGHNTVSWYQQALGQGPQFIFQYYREEENGRGNFPPRFSGLQFPNYSSELNVNALELDDSALYLCASSPGQGARELFFGEGSRLTVL.

The chain has TRBV24-1 and TRBJ2-7; 7 nucleotides line up with TRBD2. The CDR3 sequence is 15 residues long. The germline gives CDR1 KGHDR, CDR2 SFDVKD. The V gene end was trimmed by 2 bases and the J gene end by 1 base; junction bases not matched to a gene: 4. The CDR3 sequence: CATSDSKRGSYEQYF. The CDR3 nucleotides read TGTGCCACCAGTGATTCCAAGCGGGGATCCTACGAGCAGTACTTC.

V usage is TRBV3-1 (or the pseudogene TRBV3-2) and J usage is TRBJ2-1; 12 bases line up with TRBD2. Germline lookup yields CDR1 LGHDT and CDR2 YNNKEL (reference sequence). This CDR3 has 15 amino acids. V lost 4 bases and J lost 7; bases outside the gene matches: 5. The CDR3 DNA reads as TGTGCCAGCAGCCCCCTAGCGGGGGGGACTAATGAGCAGTTCTTC. Translating gives CASSPLAGGTNEQFF.

The V gene is TRBV9, the J gene TRBJ2-2; 9 nucleotides agree with TRBD1. This CDR3 spans 16 amino acids. In germline, CDR1 is SGDLS, CDR2 YYNGEE. J lost 6 bases, V lost 3 bases, and 9 bases had no gene match. CDR3 residues: CASSATGTGWSGELFF. Here the CDR3 DNA reads TGTGCCAGCAGCGCCACCGGGACAGGGTGGTCCGGGGAGCTGTTTTTT.

The V call is TRBV18, the J call TRBJ1-1; D might be TRBD1 (6 bases). The CDR3 has 17 residues. The V gene lost 1 base and the J gene lost 1 base, with 16 bases spanning the gap. Germline V gene data show CDR1 as KGHSH and CDR2 as LQKENI. CDR3 residues: CASSPRIRQVQNTEAFF. The CDR3 DNA reads TGTGCCAGCTCACCACGCATACGACAGGTCCAGAACACTGAAGCTTTCTTT.

The chain joins TRBV3-1 (or the pseudogene TRBV3-2) to TRBJ2-2, with TRBD1 matching 9 bases. V dropped 4 bases and J dropped 7; count of bases not matched to a gene: 7. Germline-derived CDR1 and CDR2 are LGHDT and YNNKEL (reference sequence). The CDR3 contains 15 residues. The CDR3 here is CASSPGQGPDGELFF. CDR3 coding DNA: TGTGCCAGCAGCCCCGGACAGGGGCCCGACGGGGAGCTGTTTTTT.